Below, one T cell receptor (beta chain) is given with its context. What it binds is not known. These data come from a study of cytomegalovirus exposure and HLA in healthy donors. The PCR used 60 Vbeta and 13 Jbeta primers. Profiled with immunoSEQ multiplex PCR; TCRdb holds only in-frame clones, not every one. The sample yields around 150,000 clones, around 76% seen once. Findings and limits, study-wide: The study designated 150 to 200 TCR beta chains cytomegalovirus-associated. Productive rates of about 87% or about 30% were seen for most TCR beta V segments in an earlier analysis. When analyzed later, a missense DCLRE1C variant was found to be linked to TCR beta V- and J-gene trimming.

Nominally healthy donors were sampled, though unrecorded immune exposures were likely. The CDR3 consists of 16 residues. Trimming pared 4 bases from V and 2 bases from J, leaving 15 bases between. Germline CDR1 is SGHVS and CDR2 is FQNEAQ. The rearrangement links TRBV7-8 to TRBJ1-5; D call uncertain. The origin of this receptor is a man aged 35 to 55 in good health and CMV-seropositive. Sequenced: PBMCs. Written as DNA, the CDR3 is TGTGCCAGCAGCTCTCGGACTCGGCGGGGCAATCAGCCCCAGCATTTT. Residues: CASSSRTRRGNQPQHF.